This T cell receptor (beta chain) comes out of a study of Graves' ophthalmopathy and Graves' hyperthyroidism. Study overall: Researchers obtained peripheral blood at initial diagnosis, before any treatment had begun. Study-wide results and limits: Blood shared most expanded thyroid clonotypes above 0.001 frequency.

Orbital computed tomography, together with clinical symptoms, serum thyroxine, TRAb and thyroid ultrasound, was used for diagnosis. This clonotype has ten or more counts. The antigen remains undetermined. Transcripts of RNA were the source for amplifying TCR beta CDR3 regions. The first-round RT-PCR employed HTBI primers together with the Qiagen OneStep RT-PCR kit. A multiplex PCR was then performed as the second round. Via MiXCR, TCRdb re-called the multiplex PCR reads, giving one row per CDR3 protein. The top ten clones hold roughly 45% of a sample with 650,000 to 900,000 distinct CDR3 sequences, roughly 40% of them seen once. Per the germline V gene, CDR1 is DFQATT and CDR2 is SNEGSKA (reference sequence). CDR3 length: 13 amino acids. V dropped 3 bases and J dropped 3; count of bases not matched to a gene: 3.

This rearrangement joins TRBV20-1 to TRBJ2-7, with 9 bases fitting TRBD1. The TCR sequence derives from an adult man with Graves' ophthalmopathy. Sequenced: peripheral blood. The CDR3 reads CSARDRGDYEQYF. The CDR3 DNA sequence: TGCAGTGCTAGGGACAGGGGCGACTACGAGCAGTACTTC.